The 26 T cell receptor beta chains below come from one sample, sequenced in a study of blood T cell repertoires in COVID-19. Profiling relied on immunoSEQ multiplex PCR, and the TCRdb table lists in-frame clones only, not all of them. The repertoire has 120,000 to 150,000 clones, roughly 80% of them found once; the top ten carry about 5.8%. Sequenced material: peripheral blood. All receptors come from a human donor in a cohort sampled during active COVID-19.

The V and J genes are TRBV6-2 or TRBV6-3 and TRBJ1-1, with TRBD1 matching 7 bases. V shed 5 bases and J 8 bases; nucleotides not matched to a gene: 14. Germline loops: CDR1 MNHEY, CDR2 SVGEGT. There are 15 residues in the CDR3. CDR3 DNA: TGTGCCAGCAGTAGACCCTCCGGGACAGCTAACGAAGCTTTCTTT. This sequence encodes CASSRPSGTANEAFF.

This chain connects TRBV27 to TRBJ1-1; D is perhaps TRBD1 (6 bases). Germline lookup yields CDR1 MNHEY and CDR2 SMNVEV (reference sequence). Deletions cut 5 bases from V and 7 bases from J, with 14 bases between. This CDR3 comprises 13 residues. This chain's CDR3 is CASSTLGAIEAFF. In DNA form, the CDR3 reads TGTGCCAGCAGTACTTTGGGGGCGATTGAAGCTTTCTTT.

The gene calls are TRBV10-3 and TRBJ1-2; D is perhaps TRBD1 (6 bases). The germline V gene encodes CDR1 ENHRY and CDR2 SYGVKD. This CDR3 is 14 amino acids long. V lost 6 bases to trimming and J lost 4 bases, with 15 bases between them. In DNA, the CDR3 is TGTGCCATCAGCAGCACCGGGACATCCTATGGCTACACCTTC. It specifies CAISSTGTSYGYTF.

The chain recombines TRBV9 with TRBJ1-2; D is ambiguous. This CDR3 region has 15 residues. The germline V and J ends were trimmed by 4 bases and 1 base, with 14 bases remaining between them. Germline CDR1 reads SGDLS; CDR2 reads YYNGEE. The CDR3 reads CASSHNNAVNYGYTF. Here the CDR3 DNA reads TGTGCCAGCAGCCATAATAACGCAGTTAACTATGGCTACACCTTC.

J is TRBJ1-6 and V is TRBV6-4; perhaps TRBD1 as D (5 bases). CDR3 size: 14 residues. Germline values: CDR1 MRHNA, CDR2 SNTAGT. V shed 7 bases and J shed 5 bases, with 12 bases lying between them. CDR3 region: CASIVGGNNSPLHF. The CDR3 region has the DNA TGTGCCAGCATCGTCGGGGGAAATAATTCACCCCTCCACTTT.

V is TRBV9 and J is TRBJ2-1; maybe TRBD1 (5 bases). This CDR3 contains 13 residues. Looked up from germline, CDR1 is SGDLS and CDR2 is YYNGEE. V lost 4 bases, J lost 5 bases, and 10 bases lay in between. The CDR3 sequence: CASSPDTNNEQFF. The CDR3 nucleotides read TGTGCCAGCAGCCCGGACACCAACAATGAGCAGTTCTTC.

The gene calls are TRBV9 and TRBJ2-3; D is possibly TRBD1 (6 bases). The CDR3 is made up of 16 amino acids. The germline gives CDR1 SGDLS, CDR2 YYNGEE. V was trimmed by 0 bases and J by 0 bases, leaving 11 bases between them. CDR3 DNA: TGTGCCAGCAGCGTAGTGGGGGCTAGAAGCACAGATACGCAGTATTTT. Protein product: CASSVVGARSTDTQYF.

This chain joins TRBV2 and TRBJ1-1; D unclear. Deletions cut 6 bases from V and 2 bases from J, with 10 bases between. Germline lookup yields CDR1 SNHLY and CDR2 FYNNEI. CDR3 size: 13 residues. Here the CDR3 DNA reads TGTGCCAGCAGCTTGAGGGTAAACACTGAAGCTTTCTTT. Translated: CASSLRVNTEAFF.

V is TRBV10-3 and J is TRBJ2-5; TRBD2 matches at 9 bases. J was trimmed by 4 bases and V by 4 bases; bases with no gene match: 13. From germline, CDR1 is ENHRY and CDR2 SYGVKD. The CDR3 contains 17 residues. The CDR3 DNA sequence: TGTGCCATCAGTGGGAGCCCTTGGCGGGGGGGCGGAGAGACCCAGTACTTC. Amino acids: CAISGSPWRGGGETQYF.

This sequence joins TRBV28 and TRBJ1-2; the D gene is possibly TRBD1 (5 bases). From germline, CDR1 is MDHEN and CDR2 SYDVKM. CDR3 length: 16 residues. Trimming cost V 1 base and J 3 bases, with 15 bases left between them. The CDR3 DNA reads as TGTGCCAGCAGTTTATCAGGCCAGGGCCGGGACTATGGCTACACCTTC. This translates into CASSLSGQGRDYGYTF.

V usage is TRBV19 and J usage is TRBJ2-2; weak D call: TRBD1 (5 bases). Germline CDR1 and CDR2: LNHDA and SQIVND (reference sequence). The CDR3 extends over 13 amino acids. Trimming removed 5 bases at V and 4 bases at J, with 8 bases between. CDR3 sequence reads: CASSGHFTGELFF. CDR3 in DNA: TGTGCCAGTAGTGGACACTTCACCGGGGAGCTGTTTTTT.

A few counts support this clone. The J gene is TRBJ2-1, the V gene TRBV3-1 (or the pseudogene TRBV3-2), with 11 positions matching TRBD2. V shed 4 bases and J 8 bases; nucleotides not matched to a gene: 7. The germline V gene encodes CDR1 LGHDT and CDR2 YNNKEL (reference sequence). The CDR3 is 15 amino acids. The CDR3 protein is CASSRGTSGTYEQFF. The CDR3 coding sequence is TGTGCCAGCAGCCGGGGGACTAGCGGTACCTATGAGCAGTTCTTC.

There are a few counts of this clone. V usage is TRBV6-2 or TRBV6-3 and J usage is TRBJ2-2, with 10 bases lining up with TRBD2. V dropped 2 bases and J dropped 7; count of bases not matched to a gene: 4. CDR3 length: 15 residues. Germline-derived CDR1 and CDR2 are MNHEY and SVGEGT. CDR3 nucleotide sequence: TGTGCCAGCAGTTACGGGACTAGCGTTATCGGGGAGCTGTTTTTT. Its protein is CASSYGTSVIGELFF.

This clone turned up a few times. This CDR3 reads CASSLQGLNSPLHF. The CDR3 coding sequence is TGTGCCAGTAGTCTACAGGGATTGAATTCACCCCTCCACTTT. The chain combines TRBV19 with TRBJ1-6; D might be TRBD1 (6 bases). This CDR3 region has 14 residues. Looked up from germline, CDR1 is LNHDA and CDR2 is SQIVND (reference sequence). V gave up 5 bases and J gave up 7 bases, with 12 bases separating them.

The V call is TRBV30, the J call TRBJ2-7; 8 nucleotides align to TRBD1. Germline V CDR1 and CDR2: GTSNPN, SVGIG (reference sequence). The CDR3 has 16 amino acids. Trimming cost V 0 bases and J 1 base; bases outside gene matches: 8. CDR3 region: CAWSVRSGTGSYEQYF. CDR3 DNA sequence: TGTGCCTGGAGTGTACGAAGTGGGACAGGATCCTACGAGCAGTACTTC.

The chain uses TRBV5-8 and TRBJ2-7, with D hard to call. Deletions cut 6 bases from V and 3 bases from J, with 10 bases between. The CDR3 spans 12 residues. Looked up from germline, CDR1 is SGHTS and CDR2 is YDEGEE. The CDR3 loop reads CASTSGLYEQYF. The DNA for the CDR3 is TGTGCCAGCACCTCGGGTCTCTACGAGCAGTACTTC.

The count of this clone is one. This chain joins TRBV6-5 and TRBJ2-1, with 12 bases fitting TRBD2. The V gene end was trimmed by 6 bases and the J gene end by 4 bases; junction bases not matched to a gene: 4. CDR3 length: 15 amino acids. Germline CDR1 reads MNHEY; CDR2 reads SVGAGI. CDR3 nucleotides: TGTGCCAGCAGCCTAGCGGGGGGGAGATACAATGAGCAGTTCTTC. Residues: CASSLAGGRYNEQFF.

The chain joins TRBV6-5 to TRBJ1-2; a possible D gene is TRBD1 (6 bases). The V gene lost 5 bases and the J gene lost 7 bases, with 11 bases spanning the gap. Germline loops: CDR1 MNHEY, CDR2 SVGAGI. The CDR3 spans 12 residues. CDR3 protein: CASSQQGGGYTF. The CDR3 nucleotides read TGTGCCAGCAGTCAACAGGGTGGTGGCTACACCTTC.

The gene calls are TRBV5-4 and TRBJ2-3, with 8 bases matching TRBD2. Germline V gene sequence: CDR1 SGHNT, CDR2 YYREEE (reference sequence). The CDR3 extends over 17 amino acids. Trimming cost V 0 bases and J 2 bases; bases outside gene matches: 8. In DNA form, the CDR3 reads TGTGCCAGCAGCTTGGAGTCAGCGGGGGCCGACACAGATACGCAGTATTTT. Translating it yields CASSLESAGADTDTQYF.

V is TRBV2 and J is TRBJ2-1; 8 bases line up with TRBD2. Trimming removed 4 bases from V and 2 bases from J; junction bases left unmatched: 4. The CDR3 consists of 15 residues. The germline V gene has CDR1 SNHLY and CDR2 FYNNEI. CDR3 loop: CASSGTSFPYNEQFF. In DNA, the CDR3 is TGTGCCAGCAGTGGGACTAGCTTCCCCTACAATGAGCAGTTCTTC.

This sequence joins TRBV10-3 and TRBJ2-3; 9 bases match TRBD1. Germline assignment: CDR1 ENHRY and CDR2 SYGVKD. This CDR3 is 16 amino acids long. The trim removed 5 bases at V and 2 bases at J, leaving 8 bases unmatched. Written as DNA, the CDR3 is TGTGCCATCAGTTACGAGGGACAGGGCGACACAGATACGCAGTATTTT. It yields the protein CAISYEGQGDTDTQYF.

The V gene is TRBV6-2 or TRBV6-3, the J gene TRBJ1-6; no clear D. The CDR3 extends over 13 amino acids. Trimming removed 0 bases at V and 7 bases at J, with 4 bases between. Germline V gene sequence: CDR1 MNHEY, CDR2 SVGEGT. The CDR3 sequence: CASSYSQNSPLHF. CDR3 sequence (DNA): TGTGCCAGCAGTTACTCACAGAATTCACCCCTCCACTTT.

The genes are TRBV12-5 and TRBJ2-1; the D is unclear. This CDR3 comprises 12 residues. The V end lost 1 base, the J end lost 5 bases, and 3 bases lay between the germline ends. Germline CDR1 reads LGHNT; CDR2 reads FRNRAP. Here the CDR3 reads CASGLGDNEQFF. The CDR3 DNA reads as TGTGCTAGTGGTTTGGGAGACAATGAGCAGTTCTTC. The full variable domain, with the rest looked up from reference TRBV12-5 and TRBJ2-1, is DARVTQTPRHKVTEMGQEVTMRCQPILGHNTVFWYRQTMMQGLELLAYFRNRAPLDDSGMPKDRFSAEMPDATLATLKIQPSEPRDSAVYFCASGLGDNEQFFGPGTRLTVL.

The chain combines TRBV4-3 with TRBJ2-3; 8 bases align to TRBD2. The CDR3 loop spans 18 amino acids. The germline V gene encodes CDR1 LGHNA and CDR2 YSLEER. V was pared by 3 bases and J by 0 bases, with 11 bases of the junction left unmatched. CDR3 DNA: TGCGCCAGCAGCCAGGGCGGGAGGTCAGGGTTAAGCACAGATACGCAGTATTTT. Translated: CASSQGGRSGLSTDTQYF.

The V call is TRBV6-2 or TRBV6-3, the J call TRBJ2-3; tentative D call: TRBD2 (5 bases). The CDR3 has 13 residues. V was pared by 6 bases and J by 3 bases, with 10 bases between. CDR1 and CDR2 (germline): MNHEY, SVGEGT. Here the CDR3 reads CASSPGVTDTQYF. CDR3 sequence (DNA): TGTGCCAGCAGCCCCGGGGTAACAGATACGCAGTATTTT.

The V and J genes are TRBV7-8 and TRBJ1-6; D is possibly TRBD1 (6 bases). With 4 bases removed from V and 7 bases from J, the gap between germline ends came to 26 bases. This CDR3 has 19 residues. Germline V lookup: CDR1 SGHVS, CDR2 FQNEAQ. The CDR3 region is CASSYSGVAPNALNSPLHF. The CDR3 DNA follows: TGTGCCAGCAGCTATTCAGGGGTTGCGCCGAATGCCCTAAATTCACCCCTCCACTTT.